The sequence of this TCR beta chain was determined in a study of OX40 agonist ivuxolimab in advanced cancers. Whole-study context: Patients assigned to dose escalation were diagnosed with hepatocellular carcinoma, melanoma, renal cell or head and neck cancer.

Notes on the study in general: In the 0.1-3.0 mg/kg groups, partial responders showed among the lowest expansion.

Only in-frame clones appear in the TCRdb table, and some are missing; sequencing was by immunoSEQ multiplex PCR. The repertoire holds 70,000 or so clones, with 88% as singletons. CDR3 length equals 13 residues. Germline-derived CDR1 and CDR2 are SNHLY and FYNNEI. Losses at the gene ends were 5 bases for V and 5 bases for J; bases not matched to a gene: 4. As regards this clone: The antigen is not known.

The rearrangement links TRBV2 to TRBJ1-2, with 8 bases identical to TRBD1. The origin of this receptor is an adult with an advanced solid tumor such as melanoma, head and neck, liver or kidney cancer. The source material was CD4+ or CD8+ T cells sorted from blood, sampled in a trial of the OX40 agonist ivuxolimab. CDR3 nucleotides: TGTGCCAGCAGTAAGGACAGGGAATATGGCTACACCTTC. Protein: CASSKDREYGYTF.